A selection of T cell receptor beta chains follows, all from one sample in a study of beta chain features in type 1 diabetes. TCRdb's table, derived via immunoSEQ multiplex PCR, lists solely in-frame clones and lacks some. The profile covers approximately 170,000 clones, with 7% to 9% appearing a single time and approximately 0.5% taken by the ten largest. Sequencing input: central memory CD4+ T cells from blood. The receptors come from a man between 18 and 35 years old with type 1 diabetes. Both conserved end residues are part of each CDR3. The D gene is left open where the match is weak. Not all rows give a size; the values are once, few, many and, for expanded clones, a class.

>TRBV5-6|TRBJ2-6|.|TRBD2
CASSPPGLAGFSGANVLTF
TGTGCCAGCAGCCCTCCGGGACTAGCGGGGTTCTCTGGGGCCAACGTCCTGACTTTC
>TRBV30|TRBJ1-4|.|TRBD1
CAWSPGQGHEKLFF
TGTGCCTGGAGTCCGGGACAGGGTCATGAAAAACTGTTTTTT
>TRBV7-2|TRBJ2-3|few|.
CASSPRGDTQYF
TGTGCCAGCAGCCCCCGGGGGGATACGCAGTATTTT
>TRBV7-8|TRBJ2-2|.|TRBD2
CASEAIGTMNTGELFF
TGTGCCAGCGAGGCGATCGGGACTATGAATACCGGGGAGCTGTTTTTT
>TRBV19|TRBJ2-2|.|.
CASNPGANTGELFF
TGTGCCAGTAATCCAGGCGCGAACACCGGGGAGCTGTTTTTT
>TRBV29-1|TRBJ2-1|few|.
CSERMGGANNEQFF
TGCAGCGAAAGGATGGGGGGGGCGAACAATGAGCAGTTCTTC
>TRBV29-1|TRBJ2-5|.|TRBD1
CSVEPTGGETQYF
TGCAGCGTTGAACCGACAGGGGGAGAGACCCAGTACTTC
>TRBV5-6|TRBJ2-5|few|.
CASSGRGQETQYF
TGTGCCAGCAGCGGCAGGGGACAAGAGACCCAGTACTTC
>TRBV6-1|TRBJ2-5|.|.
CASSERQVQTQYF
TGTGCCAGCAGTGAAAGACAGGTTCAGACCCAGTACTTC
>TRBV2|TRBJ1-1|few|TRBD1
CASMQGENTEAFF
TGTGCCAGCATGCAGGGGGAAAACACTGAAGCTTTCTTT
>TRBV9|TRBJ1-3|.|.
CASSVGGADSGNTIYF
TGTGCCAGCAGCGTAGGCGGGGCAGACTCTGGAAACACCATATATTTT
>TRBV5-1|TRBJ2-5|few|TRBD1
CASTLQGQETQYF
TGCGCCAGCACCTTACAGGGGCAAGAGACCCAGTACTTC
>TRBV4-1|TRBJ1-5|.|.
CASSPTAGRDPQPQHF
TGCGCCAGCAGTCCCACGGCGGGGCGGGATCCTCAGCCCCAGCATTTT
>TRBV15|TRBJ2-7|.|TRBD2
CATSRDRAGVEQYF
TGTGCCACCAGCAGAGATCGAGCGGGAGTCGAGCAGTACTTC
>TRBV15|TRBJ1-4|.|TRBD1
CATSREAGGYEKLFF
TGTGCCACCAGCAGGGAGGCAGGGGGGTATGAAAAACTGTTTTTT
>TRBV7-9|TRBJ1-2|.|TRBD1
CASSLGGSDRVGYGYTF
TGTGCCAGCAGCTTAGGAGGGTCTGACAGGGTGGGCTATGGCTACACCTTC
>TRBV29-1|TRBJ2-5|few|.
CSVSEDRETQYF
TGCAGCGTTTCTGAGGATAGAGAGACCCAGTACTTC
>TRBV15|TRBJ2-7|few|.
CATSIYPGDYEQYF
TGTGCCACCAGCATATACCCGGGAGACTACGAGCAGTACTTC
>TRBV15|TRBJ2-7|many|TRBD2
CATSASGPYEQYF
TGTGCCACCAGCGCTAGCGGACCCTACGAGCAGTACTTC
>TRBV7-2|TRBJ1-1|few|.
CASSLGWGVTEAFF
TGTGCCAGCAGCTTAGGTTGGGGCGTGACTGAAGCTTTCTTT
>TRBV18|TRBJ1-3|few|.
CASSRAGQSSGNTIYF
TGTGCCAGCTCTCGGGCCGGACAGTCCTCTGGAAACACCATATATTTT
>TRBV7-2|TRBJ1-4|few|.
CASSPGGKLFF
TGTGCCAGCAGCCCGGGGGGAAAACTGTTTTTT